This entry lists 4 T cell receptor beta chains sequenced from one sample in a study of cytomegalovirus exposure and HLA in healthy donors. Primers for the PCR totalled 60 Vbeta and 13 Jbeta. Profiling relied on immunoSEQ multiplex PCR, and the TCRdb table lists in-frame clones only, not all of them. The data show over 45,000 clones, about four fifths seen once. The sequenced sample was PBMCs. Source of these receptors: a female donor in good health and CMV-seronegative.

In the case of this clone: The same CDR3 is also encoded by other DNA sequences in this sample. The rearrangement uses TRBV4-3 and TRBJ2-6; D not resolved. CDR3 length equals 16 residues. V lost 1 base, J lost 4 bases, and 11 bases lay in between. Per the germline V gene, CDR1 is LGHNA and CDR2 is YSLEER. The CDR3 nucleotides are TGCGCCAGCAGCCAAGTCTCGACTGCCGGGGCCAACGTCCTGACTTTC. Translated: CASSQVSTAGANVLTF.

This chain uses TRBV19 with TRBJ1-5; tentatively, D is TRBD1 (5 bases). The V end lost 3 bases, the J end lost 2 bases, and 14 bases lay between the germline ends. This CDR3 spans 16 amino acids. CDR1 LNHDA and CDR2 SQIVND come from the germline V gene (reference sequence). CDR3 nucleotides: TGTGCCAGTAGTATGGGGCAGGGTATCGGCAATCAGCCCCAGCATTTT. As protein: CASSMGQGIGNQPQHF.

This chain uses TRBV25-1 with TRBJ2-5; D is perhaps TRBD1 (6 bases). The J call may be incorrect, as the DNA end agrees better with TRBJ2-7. Germline CDR1 is MGHDK and CDR2 is SYGVNS. This CDR3 spans 17 amino acids. DNA of the CDR3: TGTGCCAGCAGTGAAAGCACAGGGTCCCCAAGCTCCTACGAGCAGTACTTC. Residues: CASSESTGSPSSYEQYF.

The chain recombines TRBV6-5 with TRBJ2-3, with 8 bases that match TRBD2. V trimming: 8 bases; J trimming: 4 bases; junction bases outside the gene matches: 8. The CDR3 length is 14 residues. From germline, CDR1 is MNHEY and CDR2 SVGAGI. CDR3 DNA sequence: TGTGCCAGCTTTCGAGCGGGGGAGTCAGATACGCAGTATTTT. Protein: CASFRAGESDTQYF.